In this sample, the clone carrying this T cell receptor (beta chain) turned up once. These data belong to a study of blood T cell repertoires in COVID-19. In the study overall: Samples representing acute and convalescent COVID-19 were sourced from the United States, Italy and Spain.

Study processing details: Estimated nucleated cell counts came from reference gene primer amplification. Sequencing used immunoSEQ multiplex PCR; TCRdb keeps in-frame clones, though not all of them. That table supplies the V and J calls and clone size; D and trimming were determined from the DNA. The data show about 55,000 clones, approximately 90% seen once. This CDR3 region has 15 residues. Germline V gene data show CDR1 as SGHRS and CDR2 as YFSETQ. Trimming cost V 0 bases and J 8 bases; bases outside gene matches: 9. The V call is TRBV5-1, the J call TRBJ1-1; 8 nucleotides match TRBD1. Specimen: peripheral blood. The source is a man between 35 and 55 years old with acute or convalescent COVID-19. The CDR3 loop reads CASSLVSGGAMEAFF. In DNA, the CDR3 is TGCGCCAGCAGCTTGGTCTCAGGGGGCGCGATGGAAGCTTTCTTT.